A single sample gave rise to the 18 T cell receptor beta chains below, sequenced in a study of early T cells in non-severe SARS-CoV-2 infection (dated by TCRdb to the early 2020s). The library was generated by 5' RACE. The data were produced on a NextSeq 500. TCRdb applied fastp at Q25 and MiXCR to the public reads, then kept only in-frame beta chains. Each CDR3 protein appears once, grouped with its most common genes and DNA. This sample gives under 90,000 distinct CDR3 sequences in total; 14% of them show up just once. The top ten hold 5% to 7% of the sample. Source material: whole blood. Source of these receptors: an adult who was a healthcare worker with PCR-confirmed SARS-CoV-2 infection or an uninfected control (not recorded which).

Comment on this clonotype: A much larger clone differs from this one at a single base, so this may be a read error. The CDR3 coding sequence is TGTGCCAGCAGCGGGGGGCCCTACGAGCAGTACTTC. Encoded protein: CASSGGPYEQYF. The V call is TRBV11-2, the J call TRBJ2-7; D tentatively reads TRBD1 or TRBD2 (6 bases each). The CDR3 has 12 residues. With 5 bases removed from V and 2 bases from J, the gap between germline ends came to 7 bases. Germline V CDR1 and CDR2: SGHAT, FQNNGV.

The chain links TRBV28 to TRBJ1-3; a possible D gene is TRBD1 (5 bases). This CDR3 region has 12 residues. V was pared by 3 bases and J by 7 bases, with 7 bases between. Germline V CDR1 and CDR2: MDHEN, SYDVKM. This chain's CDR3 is CASSFRANTIYF. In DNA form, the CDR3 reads TGTGCCAGCAGTTTCAGGGCCAACACCATATATTTT. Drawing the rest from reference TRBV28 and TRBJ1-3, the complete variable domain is DVKVTQSSRYLVKRTGEKVFLECVQDMDHENMFWYRQDPGLGLRLIYFSYDVKMKEKGDIPEGYSVSREKKERFSLILESASTNQTSMYLCASSFRANTIYFGEGSWLTVV.

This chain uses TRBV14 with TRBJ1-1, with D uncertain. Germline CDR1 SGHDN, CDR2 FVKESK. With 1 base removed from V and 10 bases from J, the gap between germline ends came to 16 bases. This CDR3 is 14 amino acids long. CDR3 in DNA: TGTGCCAGCAGCCAAGGTCTTTCCGTTACCGCAGCTTTCTTT. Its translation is CASSQGLSVTAAFF.

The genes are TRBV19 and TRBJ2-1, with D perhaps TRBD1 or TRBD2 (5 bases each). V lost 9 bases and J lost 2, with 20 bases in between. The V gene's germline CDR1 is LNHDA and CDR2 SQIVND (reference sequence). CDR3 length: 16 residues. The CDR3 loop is CASRAGRGETYNEQFF. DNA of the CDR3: TGTGCCAGCCGCGCCGGACGAGGGGAAACCTACAATGAGCAGTTCTTC.

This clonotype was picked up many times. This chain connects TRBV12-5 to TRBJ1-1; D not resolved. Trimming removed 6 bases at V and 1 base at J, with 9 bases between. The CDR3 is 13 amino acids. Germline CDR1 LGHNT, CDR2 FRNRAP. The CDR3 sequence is CASGLGGNTEAFF. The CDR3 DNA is TGTGCTAGTGGCTTAGGAGGGAACACTGAAGCTTTCTTT.

CDR3 amino acids: CASIRAHNYGYTF. DNA of the CDR3: TGTGCCAGCATCAGGGCCCATAACTATGGCTACACCTTC. V is TRBV6-6 and J is TRBJ1-2, with a weak D call TRBD1 (5 bases). V dropped 7 bases and J dropped 1 base, with 10 bases sitting between them. The germline CDR1 and CDR2 sequences are MNHNY and SVGAGI (reference sequence). This CDR3 spans 13 amino acids.

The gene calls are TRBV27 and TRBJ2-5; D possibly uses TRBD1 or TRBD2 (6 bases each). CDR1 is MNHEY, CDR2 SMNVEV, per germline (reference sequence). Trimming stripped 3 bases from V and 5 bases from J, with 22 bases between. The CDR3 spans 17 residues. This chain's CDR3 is CASSFRHYGGYWETQYF. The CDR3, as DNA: TGTGCCAGCAGTTTCAGGCACTACGGGGGCTATTGGGAGACCCAGTACTTC.

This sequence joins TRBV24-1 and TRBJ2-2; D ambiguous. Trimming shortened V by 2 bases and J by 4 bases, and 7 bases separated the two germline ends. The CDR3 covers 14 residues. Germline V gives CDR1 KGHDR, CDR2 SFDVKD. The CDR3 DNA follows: TGTGCCACCAGTGATTCAGGACCCACCGGGGAGCTGTTTTTT. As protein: CATSDSGPTGELFF.

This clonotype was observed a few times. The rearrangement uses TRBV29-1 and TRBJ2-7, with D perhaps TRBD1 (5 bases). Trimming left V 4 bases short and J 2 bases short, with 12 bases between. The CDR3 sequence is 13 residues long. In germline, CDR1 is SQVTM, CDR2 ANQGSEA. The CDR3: CSVVRTLTYEQYF. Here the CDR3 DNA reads TGCAGCGTTGTTAGGACATTGACCTACGAGCAGTACTTC.

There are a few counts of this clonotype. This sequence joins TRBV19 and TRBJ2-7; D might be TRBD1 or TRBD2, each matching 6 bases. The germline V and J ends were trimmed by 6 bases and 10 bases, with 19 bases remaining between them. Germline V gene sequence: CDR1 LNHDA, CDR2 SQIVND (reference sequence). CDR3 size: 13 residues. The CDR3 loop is CASSQRFGGSQYF. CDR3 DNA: TGTGCCAGTAGCCAGCGGTTCGGGGGCTCTCAGTACTTC.

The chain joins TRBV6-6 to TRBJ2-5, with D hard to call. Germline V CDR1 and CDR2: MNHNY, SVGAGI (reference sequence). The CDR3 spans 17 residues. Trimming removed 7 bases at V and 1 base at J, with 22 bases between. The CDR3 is CASNPVTMGRTQETQYF. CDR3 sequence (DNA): TGTGCCAGCAATCCAGTTACGATGGGCAGGACCCAAGAGACCCAGTACTTC.

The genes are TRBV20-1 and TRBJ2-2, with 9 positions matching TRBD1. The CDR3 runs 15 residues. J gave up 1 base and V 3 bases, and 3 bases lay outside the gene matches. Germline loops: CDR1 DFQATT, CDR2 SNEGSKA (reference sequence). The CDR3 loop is CSARDRGVNTGELFF. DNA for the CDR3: TGCAGTGCTAGGGACAGGGGAGTGAACACCGGGGAGCTGTTTTTT.

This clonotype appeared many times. CDR3 sequence: CASRGTENEKLFF. The DNA for the CDR3 is TGCGCCAGCAGAGGGACCGAAAATGAAAAACTGTTTTTT. The V gene is TRBV10-1, the J gene TRBJ1-4; D may be TRBD1 (5 bases). Germline assignment: CDR1 WNHNN and CDR2 SYGVQD (reference sequence). The CDR3 runs 13 residues. V lost 6 bases to trimming and J lost 5 bases, with 10 bases between them.

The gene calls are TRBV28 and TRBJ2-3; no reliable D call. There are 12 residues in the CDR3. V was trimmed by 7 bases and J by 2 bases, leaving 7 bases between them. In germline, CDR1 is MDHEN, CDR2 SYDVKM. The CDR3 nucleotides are TGTGCCAGCATTGGGATCACAGATACGCAGTATTTT. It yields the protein CASIGITDTQYF.

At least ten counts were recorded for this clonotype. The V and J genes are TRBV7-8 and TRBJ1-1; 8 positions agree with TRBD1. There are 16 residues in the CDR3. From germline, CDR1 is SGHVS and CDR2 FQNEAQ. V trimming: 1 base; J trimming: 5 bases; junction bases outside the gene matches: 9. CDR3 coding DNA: TGTGCCAGCAGCTTAGGGACAGGGCGGTCGAGGACTGAAGCTTTCTTT. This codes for CASSLGTGRSRTEAFF.

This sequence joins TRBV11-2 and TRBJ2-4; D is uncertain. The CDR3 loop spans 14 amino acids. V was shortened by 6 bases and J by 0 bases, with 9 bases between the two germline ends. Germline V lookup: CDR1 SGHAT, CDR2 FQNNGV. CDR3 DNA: TGTGCCAGCAGAGAAGCCCCAGCCAAAAACATTCAGTACTTC. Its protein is CASREAPAKNIQYF.

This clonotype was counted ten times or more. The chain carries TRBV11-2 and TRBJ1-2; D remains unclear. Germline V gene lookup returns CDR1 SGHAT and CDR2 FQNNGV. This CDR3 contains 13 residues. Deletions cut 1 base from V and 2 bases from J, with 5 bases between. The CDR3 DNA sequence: TGTGCCAGCAGCTTAGGCGGAAACTATGGCTACACCTTC. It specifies CASSLGGNYGYTF.

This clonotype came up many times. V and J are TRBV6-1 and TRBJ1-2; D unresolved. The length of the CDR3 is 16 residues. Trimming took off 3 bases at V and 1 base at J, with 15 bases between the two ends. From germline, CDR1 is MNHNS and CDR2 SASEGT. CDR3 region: CASSEAGRLNNYGYTF. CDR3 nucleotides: TGTGCCAGCAGTGAGGCGGGCAGACTAAATAACTATGGCTACACCTTC.